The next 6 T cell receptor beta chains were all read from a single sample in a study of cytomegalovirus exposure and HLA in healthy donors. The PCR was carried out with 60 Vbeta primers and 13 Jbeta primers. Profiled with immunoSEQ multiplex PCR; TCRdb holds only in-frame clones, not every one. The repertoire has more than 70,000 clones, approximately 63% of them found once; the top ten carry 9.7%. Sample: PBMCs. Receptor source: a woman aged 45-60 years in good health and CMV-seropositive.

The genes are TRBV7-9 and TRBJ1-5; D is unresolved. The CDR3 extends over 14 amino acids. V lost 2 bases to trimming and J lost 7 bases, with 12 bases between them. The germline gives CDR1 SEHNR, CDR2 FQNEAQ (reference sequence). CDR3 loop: CASSLPGKEQPQHF. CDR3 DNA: TGTGCCAGCAGCTTACCCGGGAAGGAGCAGCCCCAGCATTTT.

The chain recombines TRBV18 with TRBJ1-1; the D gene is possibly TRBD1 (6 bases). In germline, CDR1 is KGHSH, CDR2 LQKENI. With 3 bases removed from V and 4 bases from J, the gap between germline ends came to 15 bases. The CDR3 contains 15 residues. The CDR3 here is CASSPSRGMLTEAFF. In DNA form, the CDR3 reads TGTGCCAGCTCACCTTCCAGGGGAATGCTCACTGAAGCTTTCTTT.

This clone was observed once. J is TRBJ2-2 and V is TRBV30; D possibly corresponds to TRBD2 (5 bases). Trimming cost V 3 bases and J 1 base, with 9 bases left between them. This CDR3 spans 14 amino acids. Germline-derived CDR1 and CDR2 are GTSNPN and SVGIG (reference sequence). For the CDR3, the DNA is TGTGCCTGGAGACACGGAGGGAACACCGGGGAGCTGTTTTTT. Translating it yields CAWRHGGNTGELFF.

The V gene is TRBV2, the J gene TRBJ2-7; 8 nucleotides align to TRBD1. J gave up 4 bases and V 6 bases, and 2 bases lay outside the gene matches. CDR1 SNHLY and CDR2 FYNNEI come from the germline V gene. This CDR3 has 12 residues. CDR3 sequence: CASSGQGYEQYF. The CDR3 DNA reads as TGTGCCAGCAGCGGACAGGGATACGAGCAGTACTTC. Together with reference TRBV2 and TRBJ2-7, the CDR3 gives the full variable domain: EPEVTQTPSHQVTQMGQEVILRCVPISNHLYFYWYRQILGQKVEFLVSFYNNEISEKSEIFDDQFSVERPDGSNFTLKIRSTKLEDSAMYFCASSGQGYEQYFGPGTRLTVT.

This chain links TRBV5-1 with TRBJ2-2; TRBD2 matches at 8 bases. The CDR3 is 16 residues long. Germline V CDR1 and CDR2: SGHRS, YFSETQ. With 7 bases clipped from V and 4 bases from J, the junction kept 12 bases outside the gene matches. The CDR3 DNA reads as TGCGCCAGCGTGCCCCTCCTCGGGGGGGCCACCGGGGAGCTGTTTTTT. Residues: CASVPLLGGATGELFF.

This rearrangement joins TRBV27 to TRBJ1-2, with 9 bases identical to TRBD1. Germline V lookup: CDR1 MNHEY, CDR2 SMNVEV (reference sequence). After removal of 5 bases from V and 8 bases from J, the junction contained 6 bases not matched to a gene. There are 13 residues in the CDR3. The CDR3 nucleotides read TGTGCCAGCAGTACACAGGGGGCCTCGGGCTACACCTTC. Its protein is CASSTQGASGYTF.